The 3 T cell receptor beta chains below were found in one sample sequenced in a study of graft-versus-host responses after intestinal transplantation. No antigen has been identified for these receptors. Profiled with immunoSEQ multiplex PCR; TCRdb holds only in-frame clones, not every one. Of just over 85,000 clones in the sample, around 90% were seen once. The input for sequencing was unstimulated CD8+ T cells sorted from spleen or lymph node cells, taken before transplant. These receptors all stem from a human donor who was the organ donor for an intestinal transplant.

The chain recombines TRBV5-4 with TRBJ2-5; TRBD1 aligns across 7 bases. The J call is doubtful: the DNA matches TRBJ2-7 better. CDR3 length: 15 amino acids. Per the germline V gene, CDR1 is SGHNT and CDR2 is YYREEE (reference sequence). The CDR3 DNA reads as TGTGCCAGCAGCTTGGATCAAGGGGGCCCATACGAGCAGTACTTC. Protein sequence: CASSLDQGGPYEQYF.

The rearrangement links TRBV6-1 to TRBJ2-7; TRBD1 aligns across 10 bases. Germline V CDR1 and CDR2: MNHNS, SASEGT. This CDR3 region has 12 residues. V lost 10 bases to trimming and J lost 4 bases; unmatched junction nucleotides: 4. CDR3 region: CAIRTGGYEQYF. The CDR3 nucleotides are TGTGCCATCCGGACAGGGGGTTACGAGCAGTACTTC.

For the CDR3, the DNA is TGCGCCAGCAGCCAAGCGCAGGGCCCAGATACGCAGTATTTT. Translated: CASSQAQGPDTQYF. The chain recombines TRBV4-1 with TRBJ2-3; weak D call: TRBD1 (5 bases). The CDR3 contains 14 residues. V was shortened by 1 base and J by 4 bases, with 9 bases between the two germline ends. Germline values: CDR1 MGHRA, CDR2 YSYEKL.